The rows below give T cell receptor beta chains drawn from one sample of a study of cytomegalovirus exposure and HLA in healthy donors. Here immunoSEQ multiplex PCR was the method, and the copy in TCRdb shows in-frame clones only, minus some. The sample shows roughly 90,000 clones, 70% to 80% of them seen only once. Sequenced input: PBMCs. The receptors come from a man aged 25 to 40 in good health and CMV-seropositive. CDR3s include the opening cysteine and the closing phenylalanine or tryptophan. Fields, in order: clone size, J gene, V gene, D gene, CDR3 DNA, CDR3 protein. The D gene is left open where the match is weak. Size values are once, few and many counts, or a class for expanded clones, and some rows have none.

abundance: .; j_gene: TRBJ1-1; v_gene: TRBV28; d_gene: TRBD1; CDR3nt: TGTGCCAGCGGATTTCTAGGGGCCACAGGGGACACTGAAGCTTTCTTT; CDR3aa: CASGFLGATGDTEAFF
abundance: .; j_gene: TRBJ2-6; v_gene: TRBV6-4; d_gene: .; CDR3nt: TGTGCCAGCCGAAGCGCGGCTGGGGCCAACGTCCTGACTTTC; CDR3aa: CASRSAAGANVLTF
abundance: many; j_gene: TRBJ2-1; v_gene: TRBV6-1; d_gene: TRBD2; CDR3nt: TGTGCCAGCAGTGAAGGTCAGGGACTAGCGGGAGGGCCGGGCAATGAGCAGTTCTTC; CDR3aa: CASSEGQGLAGGPGNEQFF
abundance: .; j_gene: TRBJ1-3; v_gene: TRBV7-8; d_gene: .; CDR3nt: TGTGCCAGCAGCTCTCTGCAGGGCATCCTCAGTAACACCATATATTTT; CDR3aa: CASSSLQGILSNTIYF
abundance: .; j_gene: TRBJ1-2; v_gene: TRBV27; d_gene: .; CDR3nt: TGTGCCAGCAGTTCCCTCATCGGGAATGGCTACACCTTC; CDR3aa: CASSSLIGNGYTF
abundance: .; j_gene: TRBJ2-5; v_gene: TRBV6-5; d_gene: TRBD1; CDR3nt: TGTGCCAGCAGAACCCCGAGGACAGGGATGGAGACCCAGTACTTC; CDR3aa: CASRTPRTGMETQYF
abundance: .; j_gene: TRBJ1-6; v_gene: TRBV5-1; d_gene: .; CDR3nt: TGCGCCAGCAGCTTGTATCCGGGAGAAAATTCACCCCTCCACTTT; CDR3aa: CASSLYPGENSPLHF
abundance: .; j_gene: TRBJ2-2; v_gene: TRBV5-4; d_gene: .; CDR3nt: TGTGCCAGTTTTCAGGGATCGGACACCGGGGAGCTGTTTTTT; CDR3aa: CASFQGSDTGELFF
abundance: .; j_gene: TRBJ2-2; v_gene: TRBV7-3; d_gene: TRBD2; CDR3nt: TGTGCCAGCAGCTTAACAGCGGGAGTACCCACCGGGGAGCTGTTTTTT; CDR3aa: CASSLTAGVPTGELFF
abundance: .; j_gene: TRBJ2-7; v_gene: TRBV2; d_gene: TRBD2; CDR3nt: TGTGCCAGCAGGGACACTAGCGGGTGGACTGGGGAGCAGTACTTC; CDR3aa: CASRDTSGWTGEQYF
abundance: few; j_gene: TRBJ2-5; v_gene: TRBV27; d_gene: .; CDR3nt: TGTGCCAGCAGCCCCAGGGAGGAGTTACGGACAGAGACCCAGTACTTC; CDR3aa: CASSPREELRTETQYF
abundance: few; j_gene: TRBJ2-7; v_gene: TRBV6-5; d_gene: .; CDR3nt: TGTGCCAGCAGTTACGGGAGCAGAGAGTACGAGCAGTACTTC; CDR3aa: CASSYGSREYEQYF
abundance: few; j_gene: TRBJ2-7; v_gene: TRBV5-5; d_gene: TRBD2; CDR3nt: TGTGCCAGCAGCTTCGTTAGCGGGAGGGCCGAGCAGTACTTC; CDR3aa: CASSFVSGRAEQYF
abundance: .; j_gene: TRBJ1-5; v_gene: TRBV28; d_gene: TRBD1; CDR3nt: TGTGCCAGCAGTCTAGGGGGCGGGGGGTATAGCAATCAGCCCCAGCATTTT; CDR3aa: CASSLGGGGYSNQPQHF
abundance: .; j_gene: TRBJ2-5; v_gene: TRBV2; d_gene: .; CDR3nt: TGTGCCAGCACTCCGGACAGAGAAGAGACCCAGTACTTC; CDR3aa: CASTPDREETQYF
abundance: .; j_gene: TRBJ2-3; v_gene: TRBV7-7; d_gene: TRBD2; CDR3nt: TGTGCCAGCAGCTTAGGGGAAATAGCGGGGGGCACAGATACGCAGTATTTT; CDR3aa: CASSLGEIAGGTDTQYF
abundance: .; j_gene: TRBJ1-2; v_gene: TRBV6-5; d_gene: TRBD1; CDR3nt: TGTGCCAGCAGTTCCTTTAGCGTGTTCAGGGGGCATGGCTACACCTTC; CDR3aa: CASSSFSVFRGHGYTF
abundance: .; j_gene: TRBJ1-1; v_gene: TRBV29-1; d_gene: .; CDR3nt: TGCAGCGTTGAAGATCCCGGGAAGTGGACTGAAGCTTTCTTT; CDR3aa: CSVEDPGKWTEAFF
abundance: .; j_gene: TRBJ1-2; v_gene: TRBV19; d_gene: .; CDR3nt: TGTGCCAGTAGTATAGTTGGAGCCAGCCGGGACTATGGCTACACCTTC; CDR3aa: CASSIVGASRDYGYTF
abundance: .; j_gene: TRBJ2-3; v_gene: TRBV10-3; d_gene: TRBD1; CDR3nt: TGTGCCATCAGTGAGGGACAGGGGACTAAGGGGACAGATACGCAGTATTTT; CDR3aa: CAISEGQGTKGTDTQYF
abundance: .; j_gene: TRBJ1-4; v_gene: TRBV4-2; d_gene: .; CDR3nt: TGTGCCAGCAGCCCGGAGGTGGGCGAAAAACTGTTTTTT; CDR3aa: CASSPEVGEKLFF
abundance: few; j_gene: TRBJ1-5; v_gene: TRBV28; d_gene: TRBD1; CDR3nt: TGTGCCAGCAGTTACGACAGGGGTAATCAGCCCCAGCATTTT; CDR3aa: CASSYDRGNQPQHF
abundance: .; j_gene: TRBJ1-4; v_gene: TRBV27; d_gene: .; CDR3nt: TGTGCCAGCAGTTTCACCGGGACCGCGGGGCATTTT; CDR3aa: CASSFTGTAGHF
abundance: .; j_gene: TRBJ1-6; v_gene: TRBV9; d_gene: .; CDR3nt: TGTGCCAGCAGCGCGCAGGGAGGAGGTGAAGGTGGACCCCTCCACTTT; CDR3aa: CASSAQGGGEGGPLHF
abundance: .; j_gene: TRBJ2-7; v_gene: TRBV29-1; d_gene: TRBD1; CDR3nt: TGCAGCGTTGAAGACGACAGGGGATCCTTCTACGAGCAGTACTTC; CDR3aa: CSVEDDRGSFYEQYF
abundance: few; j_gene: TRBJ1-2; v_gene: TRBV6-1; d_gene: TRBD1; CDR3nt: TGTGCCAGCAGTGCACTCCCGGGACAGGGGACCTATGGCTACACCTTC; CDR3aa: CASSALPGQGTYGYTF
abundance: .; j_gene: TRBJ2-1; v_gene: TRBV28; d_gene: TRBD2; CDR3nt: TGTGCCAGCAGCCCAGTGGCTAGCGGGAGGGGGTCCTACAATGAGCAGTTCTTC; CDR3aa: CASSPVASGRGSYNEQFF
abundance: .; j_gene: TRBJ2-3; v_gene: TRBV29-1; d_gene: TRBD2; CDR3nt: TGCAGCGTCGGTTCTAGCGGGGGAGGGGATACGCAGTATTTT; CDR3aa: CSVGSSGGGDTQYF
abundance: .; j_gene: TRBJ1-5; v_gene: TRBV30; d_gene: .; CDR3nt: TGTGCCTGGAGCCCAGGGAGCAATCAGCCCCAGCATTTT; CDR3aa: CAWSPGSNQPQHF
abundance: .; j_gene: TRBJ2-7; v_gene: TRBV5-1; d_gene: TRBD2; CDR3nt: TGCGCCAGCAGCTTGGAACGGACTAGCGGCGAGCAGTACTTC; CDR3aa: CASSLERTSGEQYF
abundance: .; j_gene: TRBJ1-1; v_gene: TRBV18; d_gene: .; CDR3nt: TGTGCCAGCTCACCAGGGGGCCGGGACACTGAAGCTTTCTTT; CDR3aa: CASSPGGRDTEAFF
abundance: .; j_gene: TRBJ1-5; v_gene: TRBV7-6; d_gene: TRBD1; CDR3nt: TGTGCCAGCAGCTACGGGACAGGGGTTGATCAGCCCCAGCATTTT; CDR3aa: CASSYGTGVDQPQHF
abundance: .; j_gene: TRBJ1-2; v_gene: TRBV9; d_gene: TRBD1; CDR3nt: TGTGCCAGCAGCACAGGGGCTTCTAACTATGGCTACACCTTC; CDR3aa: CASSTGASNYGYTF
abundance: once; j_gene: TRBJ2-1; v_gene: TRBV7-8; d_gene: TRBD2; CDR3nt: TGTGCCAGCAGCCCGACTAGCGGGAGCCCGGGGGCTTACAATGAGCAGTTCTTC; CDR3aa: CASSPTSGSPGAYNEQFF
abundance: .; j_gene: TRBJ1-2; v_gene: TRBV21-1; d_gene: .; CDR3nt: TGTGCCAGCAGCGCCCGGACAGGGGAGGACGTTGGCTACACCTTC; CDR3aa: CASSARTGEDVGYTF
abundance: .; j_gene: TRBJ1-4; v_gene: TRBV2; d_gene: TRBD1; CDR3nt: TGTGCCAGCAGTGCATCCGGGACAGGGTACGAAAAACTGTTTTTT; CDR3aa: CASSASGTGYEKLFF
abundance: .; j_gene: TRBJ2-1; v_gene: TRBV7-2; d_gene: TRBD2; CDR3nt: TGTGCCAGCACCCAGAACGGCGGGAGCCTTTACAATGAGCAGTTCTTC; CDR3aa: CASTQNGGSLYNEQFF
abundance: .; j_gene: TRBJ1-2; v_gene: TRBV13; d_gene: TRBD1; CDR3nt: TGTGCCAGCAGCGACAGGGCCGACGGCTACACCTTC; CDR3aa: CASSDRADGYTF
abundance: .; j_gene: TRBJ1-1; v_gene: TRBV25-1; d_gene: .; CDR3nt: TGTGCCAGCAGTGAATCGGGGACGGGGGGTACTGAAGCTTTCTTT; CDR3aa: CASSESGTGGTEAFF
abundance: few; j_gene: TRBJ1-2; v_gene: TRBV6-5; d_gene: .; CDR3nt: TGTGCCAGCAGTTACTCGACGGGGGGCAATGGCTACACCTTC; CDR3aa: CASSYSTGGNGYTF
abundance: .; j_gene: TRBJ2-6; v_gene: TRBV5-1; d_gene: TRBD1; CDR3nt: TGCGCCAGCAGCTTGGCCGGGACAGGGGCTGGGGCCAACGTCCTGACTTTC; CDR3aa: CASSLAGTGAGANVLTF
abundance: .; j_gene: TRBJ2-3; v_gene: TRBV5-6; d_gene: TRBD2; CDR3nt: TGTGCCAGCAGCAGGCCGGGACTAGCGGGAGCAGATACGCAGTATTTT; CDR3aa: CASSRPGLAGADTQYF
abundance: .; j_gene: TRBJ1-1; v_gene: TRBV5-6; d_gene: .; CDR3nt: TGTGCCAGCAGCTTCGCGGCCCCCCCTGAAGCTTTCTTT; CDR3aa: CASSFAAPPEAFF
abundance: few; j_gene: TRBJ1-1; v_gene: TRBV6-6; d_gene: TRBD1; CDR3nt: TGTGCCAGCAGTTACTCCGGGACAGTGAACACTGAAGCTTTCTTT; CDR3aa: CASSYSGTVNTEAFF
abundance: few; j_gene: TRBJ2-1; v_gene: TRBV4-1; d_gene: .; CDR3nt: TGCGCCAGCAGCCAAACGGACATGGGACTCTTCTACAATGAGCAGTTCTTC; CDR3aa: CASSQTDMGLFYNEQFF
abundance: .; j_gene: TRBJ1-4; v_gene: TRBV28; d_gene: .; CDR3nt: TGTGCCAGCAGTTTTCAGGGCGGCGGTGAAAAACTGTTTTTT; CDR3aa: CASSFQGGGEKLFF
abundance: .; j_gene: TRBJ2-7; v_gene: TRBV4-1; d_gene: TRBD1; CDR3nt: TGCGCCAGCAGCCAAGGGGACAGGGCGTACGAGCAGTACTTC; CDR3aa: CASSQGDRAYEQYF
abundance: .; j_gene: TRBJ2-1; v_gene: TRBV5-1; d_gene: TRBD2; CDR3nt: TGCGCCAGCAGCTTGATGGGGGAGGGCAACAATGAGCAGTTCTTC; CDR3aa: CASSLMGEGNNEQFF
abundance: once; j_gene: TRBJ2-7; v_gene: TRBV19; d_gene: TRBD2; CDR3nt: TGTGCCAGTAGTACCGCTAGCGGAAACTCCTACGAGCAGTACTTC; CDR3aa: CASSTASGNSYEQYF
abundance: .; j_gene: TRBJ2-7; v_gene: TRBV19; d_gene: TRBD1; CDR3nt: TGTGCCAGTAGTCCGGGACAGGGCCTCCGGTTGAAAAACGAGCAGTACTTC; CDR3aa: CASSPGQGLRLKNEQYF
abundance: .; j_gene: TRBJ1-2; v_gene: TRBV6-5; d_gene: TRBD1; CDR3nt: TGTGCCAGCAGTACGGACAGGGGTAACTATGGCTACACCTTC; CDR3aa: CASSTDRGNYGYTF
abundance: .; j_gene: TRBJ1-2; v_gene: TRBV9; d_gene: .; CDR3nt: TGTGCCAGCAGCGTAGCGTTGGGCAATTATGGCTACACCTTC; CDR3aa: CASSVALGNYGYTF
abundance: few; j_gene: TRBJ2-7; v_gene: TRBV28; d_gene: .; CDR3nt: TGTGCCAGCAGCCGATCGGCAGGGGGGCTCTACGAGCAGTACTTC; CDR3aa: CASSRSAGGLYEQYF
abundance: .; j_gene: TRBJ1-4; v_gene: TRBV6-5; d_gene: .; CDR3nt: TGTGCCAGCAGTTACTCATCTATGCCGAATGAAAAACTGTTTTTT; CDR3aa: CASSYSSMPNEKLFF